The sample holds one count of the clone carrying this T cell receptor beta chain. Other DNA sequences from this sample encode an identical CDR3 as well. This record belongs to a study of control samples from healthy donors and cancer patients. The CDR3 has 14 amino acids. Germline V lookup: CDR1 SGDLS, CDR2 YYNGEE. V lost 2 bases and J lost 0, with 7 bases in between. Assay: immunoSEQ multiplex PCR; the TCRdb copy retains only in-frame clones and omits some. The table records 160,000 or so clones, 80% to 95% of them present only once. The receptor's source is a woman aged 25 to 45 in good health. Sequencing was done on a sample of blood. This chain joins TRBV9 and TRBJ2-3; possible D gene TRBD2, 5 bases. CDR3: CASSVAGSTDTQYF. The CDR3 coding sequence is TGTGCCAGCAGCGTGGCGGGCAGCACAGATACGCAGTATTTT.